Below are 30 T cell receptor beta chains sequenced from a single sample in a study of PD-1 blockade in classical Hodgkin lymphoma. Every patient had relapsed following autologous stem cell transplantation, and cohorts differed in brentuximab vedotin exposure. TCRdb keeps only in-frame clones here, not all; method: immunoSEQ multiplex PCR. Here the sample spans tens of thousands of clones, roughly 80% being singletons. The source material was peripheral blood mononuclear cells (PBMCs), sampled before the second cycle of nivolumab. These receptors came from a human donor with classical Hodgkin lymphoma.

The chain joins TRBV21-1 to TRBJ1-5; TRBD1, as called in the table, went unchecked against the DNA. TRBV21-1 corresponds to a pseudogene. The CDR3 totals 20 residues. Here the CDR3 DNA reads TGTGCCAGCAGCAAAGGAAAGGACCCCAGACAGGGACTGAGCAATCAGCCCCAGCATTTT. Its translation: CASSKGKDPRQGLSNQPQHF.

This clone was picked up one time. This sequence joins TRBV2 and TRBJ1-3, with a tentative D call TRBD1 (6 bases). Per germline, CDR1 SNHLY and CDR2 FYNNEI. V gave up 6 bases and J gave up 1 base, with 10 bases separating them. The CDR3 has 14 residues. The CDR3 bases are TGTGCCAGCAGCATACAGGGATCTGGAAACACCATATATTTT. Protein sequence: CASSIQGSGNTIYF.

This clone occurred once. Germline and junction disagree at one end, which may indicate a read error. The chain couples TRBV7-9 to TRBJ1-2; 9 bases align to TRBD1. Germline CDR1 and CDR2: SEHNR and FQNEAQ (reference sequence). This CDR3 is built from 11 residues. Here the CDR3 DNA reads TGTGCCAGCAGCCACCGGGACAGGGCTTACTTC. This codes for CASSHRDRAYF.

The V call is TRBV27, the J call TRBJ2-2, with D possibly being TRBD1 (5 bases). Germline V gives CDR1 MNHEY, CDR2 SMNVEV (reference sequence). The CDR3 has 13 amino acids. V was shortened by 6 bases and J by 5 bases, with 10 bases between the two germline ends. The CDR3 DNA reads TGTGCCAGCAGAGGACACGGGACCGGGGAGCTGTTTTTT. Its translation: CASRGHGTGELFF.

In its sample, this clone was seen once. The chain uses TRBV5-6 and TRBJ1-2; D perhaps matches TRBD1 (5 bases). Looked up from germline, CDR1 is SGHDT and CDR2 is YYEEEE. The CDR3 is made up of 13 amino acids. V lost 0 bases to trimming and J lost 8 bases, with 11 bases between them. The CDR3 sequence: CASSLVRGSGYTF. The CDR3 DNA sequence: TGTGCCAGCAGCTTGGTGAGGGGCTCGGGCTACACCTTC.

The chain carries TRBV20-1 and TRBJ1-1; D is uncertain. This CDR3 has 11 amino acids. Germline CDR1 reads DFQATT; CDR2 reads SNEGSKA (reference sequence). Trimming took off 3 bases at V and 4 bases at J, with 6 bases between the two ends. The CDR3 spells CSARFLTEAFF. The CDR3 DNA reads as TGCAGTGCTAGGTTCCTCACTGAAGCTTTCTTT.

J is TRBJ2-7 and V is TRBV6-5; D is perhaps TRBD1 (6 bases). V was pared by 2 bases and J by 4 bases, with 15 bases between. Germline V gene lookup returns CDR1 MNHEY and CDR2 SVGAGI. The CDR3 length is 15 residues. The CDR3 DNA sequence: TGTGCCAGCAGTTACCTCAGGGGCCCGGGATACGAGCAGTACTTC. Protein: CASSYLRGPGYEQYF.

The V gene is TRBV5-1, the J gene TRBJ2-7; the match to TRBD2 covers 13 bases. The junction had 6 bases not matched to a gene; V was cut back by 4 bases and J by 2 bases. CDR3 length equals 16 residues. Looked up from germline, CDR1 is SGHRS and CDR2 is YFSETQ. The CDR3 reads CASSGGLAGSAYEQYF. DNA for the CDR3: TGCGCCAGCAGCGGGGGACTAGCGGGGTCCGCCTACGAGCAGTACTTC.

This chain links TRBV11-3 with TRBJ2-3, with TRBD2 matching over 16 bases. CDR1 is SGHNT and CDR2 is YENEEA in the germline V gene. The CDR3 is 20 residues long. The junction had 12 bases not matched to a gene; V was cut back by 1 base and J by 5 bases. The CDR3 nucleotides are TGTGCCAGCAGCTTAGTGAAGGGACTAGCGGGAGGGCCACGTCAAGATACGCAGTATTTT. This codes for CASSLVKGLAGGPRQDTQYF.

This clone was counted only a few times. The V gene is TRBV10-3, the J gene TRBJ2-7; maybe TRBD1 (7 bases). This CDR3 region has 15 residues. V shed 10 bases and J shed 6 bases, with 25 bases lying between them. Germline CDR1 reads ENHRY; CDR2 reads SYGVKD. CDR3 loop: CATNPQGTSRSEQYF. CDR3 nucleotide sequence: TGTGCCACCAATCCACAGGGGACTTCCAGGAGCGAGCAGTACTTC.

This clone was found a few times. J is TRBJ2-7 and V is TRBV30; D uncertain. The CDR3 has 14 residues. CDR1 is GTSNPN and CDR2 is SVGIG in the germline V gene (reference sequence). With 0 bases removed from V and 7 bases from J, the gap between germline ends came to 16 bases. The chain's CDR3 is CAWSVRVPEGEQYF. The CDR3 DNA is TGTGCCTGGAGTGTACGGGTACCCGAAGGGGAGCAGTACTTC.

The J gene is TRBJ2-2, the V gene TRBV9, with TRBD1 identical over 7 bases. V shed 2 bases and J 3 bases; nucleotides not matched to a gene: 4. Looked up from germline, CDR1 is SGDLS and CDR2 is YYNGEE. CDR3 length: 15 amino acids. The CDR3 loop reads CASSVSGQHTGELFF. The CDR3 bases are TGTGCCAGCAGCGTCTCGGGACAGCACACCGGGGAGCTGTTTTTT.

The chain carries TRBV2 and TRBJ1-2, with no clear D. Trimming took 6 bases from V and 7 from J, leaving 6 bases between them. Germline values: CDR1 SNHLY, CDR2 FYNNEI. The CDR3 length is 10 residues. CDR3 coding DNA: TGTGCCAGCAGGGACTTTGGCTACACCTTC. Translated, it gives CASRDFGYTF.

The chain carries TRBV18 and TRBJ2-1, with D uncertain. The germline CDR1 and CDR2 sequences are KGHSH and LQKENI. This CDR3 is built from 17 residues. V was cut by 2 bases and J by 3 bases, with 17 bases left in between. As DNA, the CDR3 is TGTGCCAGCTCACCAATCGGGCCCTCCGTTTACTACAATGAGCAGTTCTTC. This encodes CASSPIGPSVYYNEQFF.

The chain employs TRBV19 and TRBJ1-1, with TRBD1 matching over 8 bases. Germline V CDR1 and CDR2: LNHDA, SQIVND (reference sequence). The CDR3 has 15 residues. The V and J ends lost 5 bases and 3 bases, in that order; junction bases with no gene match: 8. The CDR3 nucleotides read TGTGCCAGTAGTCCACGACAGGGGAAGTACACTGAAGCTTTCTTT. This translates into CASSPRQGKYTEAFF. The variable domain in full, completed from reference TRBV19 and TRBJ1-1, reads DGGITQSPKYLFRKEGQNVTLSCEQNLNHDAMYWYRQDPGQGLRLIYYSQIVNDFQKGDIAEGYSVSREKKESFPLTVTSAQKNPTAFYLCASSPRQGKYTEAFFGQGTRLTVV.

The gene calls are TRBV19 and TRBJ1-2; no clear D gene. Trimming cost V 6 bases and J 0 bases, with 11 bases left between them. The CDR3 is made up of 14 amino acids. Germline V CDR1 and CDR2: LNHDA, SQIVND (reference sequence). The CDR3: CASSLGWTNYGYTF. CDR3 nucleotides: TGTGCCAGTAGCTTGGGTTGGACTAACTATGGCTACACCTTC.

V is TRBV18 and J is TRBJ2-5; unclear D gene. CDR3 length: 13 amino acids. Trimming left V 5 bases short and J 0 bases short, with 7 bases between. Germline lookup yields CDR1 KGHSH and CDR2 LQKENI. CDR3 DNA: TGTGCCAGCTCATTGTCGCACCAAGAGACCCAGTACTTC. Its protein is CASSLSHQETQYF.

CDR3 DNA: TGTGCCAGCAGCTTGGGCCTACGAACCTACGAGCAGTACTTC. It specifies CASSLGLRTYEQYF. V gene TRBV11-2 combines with J gene TRBJ2-7, with unresolved D. CDR1 is SGHAT and CDR2 is FQNNGV in the germline V gene. This CDR3 comprises 14 residues. V gave up 3 bases and J gave up 2 bases, with 11 bases separating them. Full variable domain (rest looked up from reference TRBV11-2 and TRBJ2-7): EAGVAQSPRYKIIEKRQSVAFWCNPISGHATLYWYQQILGQGPKLLIQFQNNGVVDDSQLPKDRFSAERLKGVDSTLKIQPAKLEDSAVYLCASSLGLRTYEQYFGPGTRLTVT.

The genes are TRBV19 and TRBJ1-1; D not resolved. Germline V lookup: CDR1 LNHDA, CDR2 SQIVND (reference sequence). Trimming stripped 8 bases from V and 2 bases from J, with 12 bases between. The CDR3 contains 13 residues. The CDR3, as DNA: TGTGCCAGTGAGAGGCAGAGAAACACTGAAGCTTTCTTT. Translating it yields CASERQRNTEAFF.

CDR3: CASSPTGFDEQFF. For the CDR3, the DNA is TGTGCCAGCTCACCCACAGGGTTTGATGAGCAGTTCTTC. J is TRBJ2-1 and V is TRBV18; TRBD1 might be the D (6 bases). With 3 bases removed from V and 8 bases from J, the gap between germline ends came to 11 bases. CDR3 size: 13 residues. Germline CDR1 is KGHSH and CDR2 is LQKENI.

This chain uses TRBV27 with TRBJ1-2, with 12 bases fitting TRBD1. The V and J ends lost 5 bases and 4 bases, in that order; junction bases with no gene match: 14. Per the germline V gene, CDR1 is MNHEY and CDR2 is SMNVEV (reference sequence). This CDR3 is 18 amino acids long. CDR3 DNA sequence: TGTGCCAGCAGTCGAACTACGGGGACAGGGGGCGCGGGCTATGGCTACACCTTC. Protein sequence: CASSRTTGTGGAGYGYTF.

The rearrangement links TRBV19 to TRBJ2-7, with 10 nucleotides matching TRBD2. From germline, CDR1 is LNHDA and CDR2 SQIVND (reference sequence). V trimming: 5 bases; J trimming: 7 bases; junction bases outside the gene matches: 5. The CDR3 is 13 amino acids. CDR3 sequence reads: CASSFRTSGEQYF. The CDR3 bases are TGTGCCAGTAGTTTTAGGACTAGCGGTGAGCAGTACTTC.

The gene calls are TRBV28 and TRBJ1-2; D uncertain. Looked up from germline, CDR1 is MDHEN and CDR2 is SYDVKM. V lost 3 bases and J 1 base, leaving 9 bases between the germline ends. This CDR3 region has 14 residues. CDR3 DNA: TGTGCCAGCAGTTTCGGAAACTTTAACTATGGCTACACCTTC. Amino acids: CASSFGNFNYGYTF.

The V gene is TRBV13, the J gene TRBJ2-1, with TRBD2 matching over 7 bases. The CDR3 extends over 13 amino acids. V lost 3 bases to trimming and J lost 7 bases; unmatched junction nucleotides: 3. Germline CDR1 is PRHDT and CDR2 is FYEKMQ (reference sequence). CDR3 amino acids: CASSFWRGNEQFF. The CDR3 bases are TGTGCCAGCAGCTTCTGGCGGGGGAATGAGCAGTTCTTC.

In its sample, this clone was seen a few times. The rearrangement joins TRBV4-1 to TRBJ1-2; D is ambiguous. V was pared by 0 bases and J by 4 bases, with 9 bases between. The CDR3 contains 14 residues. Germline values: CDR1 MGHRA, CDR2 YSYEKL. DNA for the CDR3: TGCGCCAGCAGCCAAGATCCACAGAGCTATGGCTACACCTTC. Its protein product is CASSQDPQSYGYTF.

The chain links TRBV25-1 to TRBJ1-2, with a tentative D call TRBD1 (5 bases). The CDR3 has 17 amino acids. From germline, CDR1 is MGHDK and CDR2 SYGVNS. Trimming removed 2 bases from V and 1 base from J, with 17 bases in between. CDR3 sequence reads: CASSERGVETDNYGYTF. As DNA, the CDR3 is TGTGCCAGCAGTGAAAGGGGTGTGGAGACAGATAACTATGGCTACACCTTC.

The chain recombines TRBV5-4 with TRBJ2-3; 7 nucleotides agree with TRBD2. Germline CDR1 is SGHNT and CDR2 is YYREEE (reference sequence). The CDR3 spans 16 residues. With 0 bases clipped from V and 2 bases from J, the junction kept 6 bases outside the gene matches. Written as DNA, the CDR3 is TGTGCCAGCAGCTTGGGACGCGGGAGTTCCACAGATACGCAGTATTTT. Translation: CASSLGRGSSTDTQYF.

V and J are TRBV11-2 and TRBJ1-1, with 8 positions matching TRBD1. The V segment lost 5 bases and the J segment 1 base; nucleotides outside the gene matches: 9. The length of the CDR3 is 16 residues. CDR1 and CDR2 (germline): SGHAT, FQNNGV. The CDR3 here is CASSHDRGSGNTEAFF. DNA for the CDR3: TGTGCCAGCAGCCACGACAGGGGAAGCGGGAACACTGAAGCTTTCTTT.

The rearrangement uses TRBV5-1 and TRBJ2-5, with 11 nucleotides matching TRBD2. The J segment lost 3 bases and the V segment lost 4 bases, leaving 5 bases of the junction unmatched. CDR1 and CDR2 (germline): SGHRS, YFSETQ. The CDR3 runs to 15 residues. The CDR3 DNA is TGCGCCAGCAGCCGTAGCGGGGGGGCTGAAGAGACCCAGTACTTC. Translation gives CASSRSGGAEETQYF.

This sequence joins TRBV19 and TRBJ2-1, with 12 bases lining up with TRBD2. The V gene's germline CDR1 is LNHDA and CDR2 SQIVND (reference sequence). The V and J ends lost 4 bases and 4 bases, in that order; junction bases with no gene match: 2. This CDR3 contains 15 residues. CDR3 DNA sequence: TGTGCCAGTAGTAGGACTAGCGGGGCTTACAATGAGCAGTTCTTC. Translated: CASSRTSGAYNEQFF.